This T cell receptor (beta chain) came from a study of CD8+CD57+ T cells in acquired aplastic anemia. For the study at large: DNA recovered from sorted CD4+ and CD8+ cells had a mean of about 3 ug.

TCR beta VDJ combinations and CDR3 sequences were profiled from genomic DNA. From the reads, TCRdb called clonotypes with MiXCR, one entry per CDR3 protein. The sample holds hundreds of thousands of distinct CDR3 sequences; around 30% are singletons and the top ten take less than 0.85%. Patients selected for sequencing had displayed CD8+CD57+ cell expansion by flow cytometry. Patients, without exception, had severe acquired aplastic anemia. Patients had received no therapy at the time of blood sampling. This clonotype was seen at least ten times. One junction end disagrees with the germline gene, perhaps due to a read error. The receptor's source is a human donor with aplastic anemia. Specimen: sorted CD4+, CD8+, or CD8+CD57+ T cells (not recorded which) from PBMCs.

CDR3: CASSPRTASNEQYF. CDR3 coding DNA: TGTGCCAGCAGCCCGCGGACTGCCTCCAACGAGCAGTACTTC. This chain uses TRBV7-9 with TRBJ2-7; tentatively, D is TRBD2 (5 bases). CDR1 and CDR2 (germline): SEHNR, FQNEAQ (reference sequence). The length of the CDR3 is 14 residues.